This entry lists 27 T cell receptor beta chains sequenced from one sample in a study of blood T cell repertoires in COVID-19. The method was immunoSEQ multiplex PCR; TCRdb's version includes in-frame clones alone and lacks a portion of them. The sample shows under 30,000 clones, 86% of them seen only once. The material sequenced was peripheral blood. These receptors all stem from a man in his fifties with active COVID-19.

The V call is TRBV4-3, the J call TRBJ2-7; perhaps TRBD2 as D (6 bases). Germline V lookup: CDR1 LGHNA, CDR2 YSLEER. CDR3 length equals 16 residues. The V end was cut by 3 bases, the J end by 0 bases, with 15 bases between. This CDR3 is CASSQGLRGSSYEQYF. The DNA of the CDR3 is TGCGCCAGCAGCCAGGGACTGCGTGGGAGCTCCTACGAGCAGTACTTC.

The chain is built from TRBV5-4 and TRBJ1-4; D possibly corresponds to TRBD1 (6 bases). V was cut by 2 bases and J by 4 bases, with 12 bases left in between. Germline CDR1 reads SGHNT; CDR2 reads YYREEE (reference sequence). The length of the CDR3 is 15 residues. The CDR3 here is CASSLAGAGNEKLFF. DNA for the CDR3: TGTGCCAGCAGCTTAGCAGGGGCCGGTAATGAAAAACTGTTTTTT. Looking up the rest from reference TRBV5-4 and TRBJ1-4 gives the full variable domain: ETGVTQSPTHLIKTRGQQVTLRCSSQSGHNTVSWYQQALGQGPQFIFQYYREEENGRGNFPPRFSGLQFPNYSSELNVNALELDDSALYLCASSLAGAGNEKLFFGSGTQLSVL.

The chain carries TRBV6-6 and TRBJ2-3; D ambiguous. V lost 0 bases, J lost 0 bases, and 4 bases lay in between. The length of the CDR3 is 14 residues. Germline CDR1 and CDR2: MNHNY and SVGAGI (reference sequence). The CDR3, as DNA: TGTGCCAGCAGTTACTCCGGGAGCACAGATACGCAGTATTTT. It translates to CASSYSGSTDTQYF.

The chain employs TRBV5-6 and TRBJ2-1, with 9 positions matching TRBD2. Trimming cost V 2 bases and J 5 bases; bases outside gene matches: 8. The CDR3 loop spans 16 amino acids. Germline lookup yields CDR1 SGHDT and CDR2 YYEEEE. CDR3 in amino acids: CASSLLAGESDNEQFF. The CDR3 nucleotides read TGTGCCAGCAGCTTATTAGCGGGAGAATCGGACAATGAGCAGTTCTTC.

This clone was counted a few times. CDR3 amino acids: CASSRGTGDNSPLHF. The CDR3 DNA reads as TGTGCCAGCAGCCGCGGGACAGGGGACAATTCACCCCTCCACTTT. The chain combines TRBV3-1 (or the pseudogene TRBV3-2) with TRBJ1-6, with 10 bases lining up with TRBD1. Unmatched junction bases numbered 4, after V lost 4 bases and J lost 7 bases. The CDR3 runs to 15 residues. Germline loops: CDR1 LGHDT, CDR2 YNNKEL (reference sequence).

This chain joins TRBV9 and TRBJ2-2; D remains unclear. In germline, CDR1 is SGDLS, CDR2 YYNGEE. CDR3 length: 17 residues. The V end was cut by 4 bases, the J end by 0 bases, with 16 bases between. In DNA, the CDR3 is TGTGCCAGCAGCAACTTAAACAGAATCGCGAACACCGGGGAGCTGTTTTTT. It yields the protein CASSNLNRIANTGELFF.

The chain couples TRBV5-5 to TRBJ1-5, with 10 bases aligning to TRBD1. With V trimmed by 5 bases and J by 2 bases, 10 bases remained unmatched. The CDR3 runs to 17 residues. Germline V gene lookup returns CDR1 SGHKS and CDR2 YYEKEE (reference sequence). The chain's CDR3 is CASSTDDRGHGNQPQHF. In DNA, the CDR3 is TGTGCCAGCAGTACTGACGACAGGGGGCATGGCAATCAGCCCCAGCATTTT.

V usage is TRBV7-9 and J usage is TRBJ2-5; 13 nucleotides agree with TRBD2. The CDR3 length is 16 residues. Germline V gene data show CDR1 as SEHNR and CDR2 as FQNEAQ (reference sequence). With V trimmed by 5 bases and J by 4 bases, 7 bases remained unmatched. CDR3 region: CASSLRTSGSSETQYF. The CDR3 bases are TGTGCCAGCAGCCTTAGGACTAGCGGGAGTTCAGAGACCCAGTACTTC.

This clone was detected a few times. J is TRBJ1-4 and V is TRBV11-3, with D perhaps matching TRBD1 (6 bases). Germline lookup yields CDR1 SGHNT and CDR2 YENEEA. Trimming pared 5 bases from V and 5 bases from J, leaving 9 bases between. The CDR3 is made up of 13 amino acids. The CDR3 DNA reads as TGTGCCAGCAGCCCCGGACAGAATGAAAAACTGTTTTTT. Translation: CASSPGQNEKLFF.

This CDR3 is CASSLLASSYEQYF. CDR3 sequence (DNA): TGTGCCAGCAGCTTACTAGCGAGCTCCTACGAGCAGTACTTC. This chain joins TRBV7-9 and TRBJ2-7, with D possibly being TRBD2 (6 bases). Trimming took off 2 bases at V and 0 bases at J, with 8 bases between the two ends. CDR1 SEHNR and CDR2 FQNEAQ come from the germline V gene (reference sequence). CDR3 length equals 14 residues.

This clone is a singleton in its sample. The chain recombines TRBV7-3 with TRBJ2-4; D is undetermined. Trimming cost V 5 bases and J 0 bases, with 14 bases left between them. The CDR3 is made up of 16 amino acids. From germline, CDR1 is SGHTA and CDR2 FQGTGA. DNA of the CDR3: TGTGCCAGCAGCCCATTGAGCACTCAAGCCAAAAACATTCAGTACTTC. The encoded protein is CASSPLSTQAKNIQYF.

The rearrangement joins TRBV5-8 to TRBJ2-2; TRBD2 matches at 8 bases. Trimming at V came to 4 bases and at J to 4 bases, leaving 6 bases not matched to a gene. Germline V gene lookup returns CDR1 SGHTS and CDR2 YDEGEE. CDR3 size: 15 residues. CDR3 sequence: CASSPGTRSTGELFF. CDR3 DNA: TGTGCCAGCAGCCCCGGGACTAGAAGCACCGGGGAGCTGTTTTTT.

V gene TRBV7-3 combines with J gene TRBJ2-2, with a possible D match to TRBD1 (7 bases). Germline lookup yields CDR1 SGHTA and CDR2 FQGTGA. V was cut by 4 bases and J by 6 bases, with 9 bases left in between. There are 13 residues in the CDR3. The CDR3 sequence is CASSSGGPGELFF. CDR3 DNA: TGTGCCAGCAGCTCAGGGGGGCCCGGGGAGCTGTTTTTT. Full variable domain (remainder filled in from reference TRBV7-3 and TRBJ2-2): GAGVSQTPSNKVTEKGKYVELRCDPISGHTALYWYRQSLGQGPEFLIYFQGTGAADDSGLPNDRFFAVRPEGSVSTLKIQRTERGDSAVYLCASSSGGPGELFFGEGSRLTVL.

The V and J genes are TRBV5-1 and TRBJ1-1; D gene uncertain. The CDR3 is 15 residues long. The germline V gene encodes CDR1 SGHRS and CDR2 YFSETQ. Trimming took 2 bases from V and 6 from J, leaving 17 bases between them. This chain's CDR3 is CASSLDPRSLAEAFF. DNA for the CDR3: TGCGCCAGCAGCTTAGATCCGAGGTCTCTGGCTGAAGCTTTCTTT.

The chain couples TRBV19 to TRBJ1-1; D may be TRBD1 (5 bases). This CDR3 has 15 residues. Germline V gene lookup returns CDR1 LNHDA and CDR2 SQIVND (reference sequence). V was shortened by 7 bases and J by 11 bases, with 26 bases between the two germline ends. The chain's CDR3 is CASTPGVGGPLEAFF. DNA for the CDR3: TGTGCCAGTACCCCGGGGGTTGGTGGTCCTCTTGAGGCTTTCTTT.

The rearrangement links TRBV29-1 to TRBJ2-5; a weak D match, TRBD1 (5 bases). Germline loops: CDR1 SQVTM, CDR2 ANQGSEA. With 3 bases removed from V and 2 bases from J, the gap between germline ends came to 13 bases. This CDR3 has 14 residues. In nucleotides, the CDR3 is TGCAGCGTTGACCGACAGCGTGAGCAAGAGACCCAGTACTTC. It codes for CSVDRQREQETQYF.

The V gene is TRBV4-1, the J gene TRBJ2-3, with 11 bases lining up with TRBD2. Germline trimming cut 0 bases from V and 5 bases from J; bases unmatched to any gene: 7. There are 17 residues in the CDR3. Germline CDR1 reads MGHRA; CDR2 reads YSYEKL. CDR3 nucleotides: TGCGCCAGCAGCCAAGAGTGGGCTAGCGGGGGGAAAGATACGCAGTATTTT. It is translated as CASSQEWASGGKDTQYF.

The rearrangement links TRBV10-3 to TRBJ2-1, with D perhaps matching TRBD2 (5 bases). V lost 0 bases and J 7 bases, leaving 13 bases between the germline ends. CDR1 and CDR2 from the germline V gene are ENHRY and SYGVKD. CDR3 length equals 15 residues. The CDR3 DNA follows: TGTGCCATCAGTGAGTCGGTTGGCGGGCTTAATGAGCAGTTCTTC. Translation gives CAISESVGGLNEQFF.

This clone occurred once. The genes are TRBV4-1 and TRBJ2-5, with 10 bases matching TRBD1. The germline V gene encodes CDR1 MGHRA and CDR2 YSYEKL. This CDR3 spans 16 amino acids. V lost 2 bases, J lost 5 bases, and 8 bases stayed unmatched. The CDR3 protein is CASSQKATGGMETQYF. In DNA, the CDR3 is TGCGCCAGCAGCCAAAAGGCGACAGGGGGCATGGAGACCCAGTACTTC.

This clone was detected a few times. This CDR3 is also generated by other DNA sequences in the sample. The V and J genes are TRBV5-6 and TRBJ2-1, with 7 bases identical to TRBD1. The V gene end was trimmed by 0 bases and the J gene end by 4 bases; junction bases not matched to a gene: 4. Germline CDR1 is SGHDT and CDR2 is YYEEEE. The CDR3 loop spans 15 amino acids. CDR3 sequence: CASSLGDRAYNEQFF. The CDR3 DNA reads TGTGCCAGCAGCTTGGGAGACAGGGCGTACAATGAGCAGTTCTTC.

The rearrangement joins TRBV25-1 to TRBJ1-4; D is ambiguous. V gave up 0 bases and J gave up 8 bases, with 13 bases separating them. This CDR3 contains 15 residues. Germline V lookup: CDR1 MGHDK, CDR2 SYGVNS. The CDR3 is CASSEYSEVEEKLFF. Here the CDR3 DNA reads TGTGCCAGCAGTGAATATTCGGAGGTAGAGGAAAAACTGTTTTTT.

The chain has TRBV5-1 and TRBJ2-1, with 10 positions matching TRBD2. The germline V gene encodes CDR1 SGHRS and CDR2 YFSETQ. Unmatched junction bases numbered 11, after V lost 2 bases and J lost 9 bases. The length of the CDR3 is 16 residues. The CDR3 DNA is TGCGCCAGCAGCTTTACTAGCGGGACGGGCGGGAGTGAGCAGTTCTTC. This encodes CASSFTSGTGGSEQFF.

The CDR3 DNA reads as TGTGCCATCAGTCCGGACACGTCCTACGAGCAGTACTTC. This sequence encodes CAISPDTSYEQYF. The rearrangement uses TRBV10-3 and TRBJ2-7; a possible D gene is TRBD1 (5 bases). The CDR3 length is 13 residues. Germline values: CDR1 ENHRY, CDR2 SYGVKD. The V and J ends lost 5 bases and 1 base respectively, with 9 bases between them.

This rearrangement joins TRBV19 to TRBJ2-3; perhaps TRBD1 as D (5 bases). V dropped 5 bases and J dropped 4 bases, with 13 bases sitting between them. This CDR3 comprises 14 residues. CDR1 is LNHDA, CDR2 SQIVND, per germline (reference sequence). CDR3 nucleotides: TGTGCCAGTAGTTTCTGGACACTTCCAGATACGCAGTATTTT. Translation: CASSFWTLPDTQYF.

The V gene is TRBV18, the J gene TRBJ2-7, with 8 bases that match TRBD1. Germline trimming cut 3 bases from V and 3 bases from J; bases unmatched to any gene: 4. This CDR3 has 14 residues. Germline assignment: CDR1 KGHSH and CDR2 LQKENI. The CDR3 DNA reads TGTGCCAGCTCACCTGCCGGGACAGGCTACGAGCAGTACTTC. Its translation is CASSPAGTGYEQYF.

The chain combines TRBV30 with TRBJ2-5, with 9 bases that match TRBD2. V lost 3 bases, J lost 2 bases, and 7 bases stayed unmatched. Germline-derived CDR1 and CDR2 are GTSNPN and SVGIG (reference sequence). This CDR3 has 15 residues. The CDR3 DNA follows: TGTGCCTGGAGAGCCGGGACTAGCCAGCAAGAGACCCAGTACTTC. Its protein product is CAWRAGTSQQETQYF.

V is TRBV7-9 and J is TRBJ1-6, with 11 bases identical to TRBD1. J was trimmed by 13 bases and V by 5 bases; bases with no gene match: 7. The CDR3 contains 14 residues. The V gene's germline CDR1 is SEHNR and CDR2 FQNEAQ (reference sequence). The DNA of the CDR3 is TGTGCCAGCAGCCGTGGGACAGGGGGGATGCCCCTCCACTTT. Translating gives CASSRGTGGMPLHF. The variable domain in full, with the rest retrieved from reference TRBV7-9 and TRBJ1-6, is DTGVSQNPRHKITKRGQNVTFRCDPISEHNRLYWYRQTLGQGPEFLTYFQNEAQLEKSRLLSDRFSAERPKGSFSTLEIQRTEQGDSAMYLCASSRGTGGMPLHFGNGTRLTVT.